Only a few counts were recorded for the clone carrying this T cell receptor beta chain. The antigen is undetermined. TCRdb passed the 5' RACE reads through MiXCR, listing each CDR3 protein once. In the table there are 600,000 to 700,000 distinct CDR3 sequences, 21% of which are singletons. Trimming left V 6 bases short and J 2 bases short, with 12 bases between. Per germline, CDR1 LNHDA and CDR2 SQIVND (reference sequence). This CDR3 spans 14 amino acids. The data were taken from a study of identical twins. Study outcomes and limitations: Monozygotic twin pairs showed more out-of-frame TCR alpha sharing than models estimated. Within twin pairs, the out-of-frame alpha sequences they shared showed excess low generation probability.

The sample was also reused in another study, on T cells expressing NK-cell markers. This second report adds: Eight donors were sequenced, seven testing HCMV-seropositive and one testing seronegative.

The V call is TRBV19, the J call TRBJ2-3, with D hard to call. This TCR came from a young woman in good health. Specimen: PBMCs. CDR3 region: CASSLGFYTDTQYF. CDR3 coding DNA: TGTGCCAGTAGCCTCGGTTTTTACACAGATACGCAGTATTTT. The full variable domain, rest sourced from reference TRBV19 and TRBJ2-3, is DGGITQSPKYLFRKEGQNVTLSCEQNLNHDAMYWYRQDPGQGLRLIYYSQIVNDFQKGDIAEGYSVSREKKESFPLTVTSAQKNPTAFYLCASSLGFYTDTQYFGPGTRLTVL.